This T cell receptor beta chain appears in the sequencing data of a study of T-cell memory formation after mild COVID-19. V was clipped by 0 bases and J by 4 bases, with 4 bases between them. This CDR3 spans 13 amino acids. This clonotype has more than one count but fewer than ten. Antigen unknown. Findings and caveats of the study: Contracting CD4+ clones lay largely in CM and EM, with CD8+ ones residing in EMRA.

TCRdb itself ran the 5' RACE reads through MiXCR, one entry per CDR3 protein. The sample carries fewer than 140,000 distinct CDR3 sequences, roughly an eighth recorded once. This sequence joins TRBV12-3 or TRBV12-4 and TRBJ2-1; D not certain. This clonotype originated in an adult woman who had mild COVID-19 (a few samples of this study predate the infection). Cell type and time point are not known. Sequencing was done on a sample of PBMCs or a T cell subset sorted from them (not recorded which). CDR3 protein: CASSLAEYNEQFF. DNA of the CDR3: TGTGCCAGCAGTTTAGCGGAGTACAATGAGCAGTTCTTC.